One sample yielded the 29 T cell receptor beta chains listed below, sequenced in a study of immune cell composition in non-small cell lung cancer. The protocol was immunoSEQ multiplex PCR, while the TCRdb copy is restricted to in-frame clones and leaves out a portion. This table has about 6,100 clones, over 55% appearing once. Normal lung sampling was at least 3 cm from the tumour, as distant as possible. The source material was non-adjacent lung tissue. The source is a human donor with non-small cell lung cancer.

V is TRBV27 and J is TRBJ1-2; a weak D match, TRBD1 (6 bases). This CDR3 is 12 amino acids long. The germline CDR1 and CDR2 sequences are MNHEY and SMNVEV (reference sequence). Trimming left V 7 bases short and J 5 bases short, with 11 bases between. The CDR3 spells CASKGEKYGYTF. The CDR3 coding sequence is TGTGCCAGCAAGGGGGAGAAGTATGGCTACACCTTC.

The chain is built from TRBV2 and TRBJ2-5; D might be TRBD2 (6 bases). Trimming took off 3 bases at V and 8 bases at J, with 16 bases between the two ends. Germline V CDR1 and CDR2: SNHLY, FYNNEI. This CDR3 is built from 14 residues. The CDR3 nucleotides are TGTGCCAGCAGTGATCGGGGGACCAAGAATACCCAGTACTTC. Translated, it gives CASSDRGTKNTQYF.

This clone was seen only a few times. The J gene is TRBJ1-1, the V gene TRBV18; the match to TRBD1 covers 7 bases. V trimming: 2 bases; J trimming: 4 bases; junction bases outside the gene matches: 4. The CDR3 consists of 14 residues. Germline lookup yields CDR1 KGHSH and CDR2 LQKENI. This CDR3 is CASSPGQASTEAFF. In DNA, the CDR3 is TGTGCCAGCTCACCAGGACAGGCGAGCACTGAAGCTTTCTTT.

This sequence joins TRBV7-9 and TRBJ2-2; TRBD2 agrees at 7 bases. The germline V gene encodes CDR1 SEHNR and CDR2 FQNEAQ (reference sequence). V trimming: 1 base; J trimming: 6 bases; junction bases outside the gene matches: 2. This CDR3 comprises 14 residues. CDR3 loop: CASSLGLAAGELFF. CDR3 sequence (DNA): TGTGCCAGCAGCTTAGGACTAGCTGCCGGGGAGCTGTTTTTT. Combining the CDR3 with reference TRBV7-9 and TRBJ2-2 gives the whole variable domain DTGVSQNPRHKITKRGQNVTFRCDPISEHNRLYWYRQTLGQGPEFLTYFQNEAQLEKSRLLSDRFSAERPKGSFSTLEIQRTEQGDSAMYLCASSLGLAAGELFFGEGSRLTVL.

V is TRBV19 and J is TRBJ2-2, with 9 positions matching TRBD1. The junction had 6 bases not matched to a gene; V was cut back by 6 bases and J by 7 bases. CDR1 is LNHDA, CDR2 SQIVND, per germline (reference sequence). There are 14 residues in the CDR3. The CDR3 protein is CASSEQGARGELFF. In nucleotides, the CDR3 is TGTGCCAGTAGCGAACAGGGGGCCCGCGGGGAGCTGTTTTTT.

The V gene is TRBV4-2, the J gene TRBJ2-1; 11 bases map to TRBD2. This CDR3 region has 16 residues. After removal of 2 bases from V and 4 bases from J, the junction contained 4 bases not matched to a gene. The germline V gene has CDR1 LGHNA and CDR2 YNFKEQ. CDR3 region: CASSQKTSGVYNEQFF. In nucleotides, the CDR3 is TGTGCCAGCAGCCAAAAGACTAGCGGGGTATACAATGAGCAGTTCTTC.

This clone was found a few times. This rearrangement joins TRBV7-2 to TRBJ1-6, with D maybe TRBD1 (5 bases). Germline CDR1 reads SGHTA; CDR2 reads FQGNSA. The germline V and J ends were trimmed by 2 bases and 3 bases, with 11 bases remaining between them. This CDR3 spans 16 amino acids. CDR3 protein: CASSLYTGRYNSPLHF. CDR3 coding DNA: TGTGCCAGCAGCTTATACACAGGCCGCTATAATTCACCCCTCCACTTT.

Sample share makes this clone large. The gene calls are TRBV5-6 and TRBJ1-2; D gene ambiguous. V was trimmed by 1 base and J by 4 bases, leaving 8 bases between them. CDR1 is SGHDT and CDR2 is YYEEEE in the germline V gene. The length of the CDR3 is 13 residues. CDR3 loop: CASSLPSSYGYTF. The CDR3 nucleotides read TGTGCCAGCAGCTTGCCAAGTAGCTATGGCTACACCTTC.

CDR3 in DNA: TGTGCCAGCTCACCTAAAGGGGGAGAGACCCAGTACTTC. Translating gives CASSPKGGETQYF. V gene TRBV18 combines with J gene TRBJ2-5, with D possibly TRBD1 on 6 matching bases. Germline-derived CDR1 and CDR2 are KGHSH and LQKENI. The CDR3 is 13 amino acids. V was shortened by 3 bases and J by 4 bases, with 9 bases between the two germline ends.

The genes are TRBV7-2 and TRBJ1-3, with TRBD1 matching 7 bases. After removal of 4 bases from V and 2 bases from J, the junction contained 8 bases not matched to a gene. Germline CDR1 SGHTA, CDR2 FQGNSA. CDR3 length: 16 residues. The CDR3 protein is CASSSRPGQAGNTIYF. The CDR3 DNA follows: TGTGCCAGCAGCTCCAGACCCGGACAGGCTGGAAACACCATATATTTT.

This chain connects TRBV9 to TRBJ2-5, with D perhaps TRBD1 (6 bases). Germline CDR1 reads SGDLS; CDR2 reads YYNGEE. Trimming took off 5 bases at V and 2 bases at J, with 16 bases between the two ends. The CDR3 totals 15 residues. CDR3 nucleotides: TGTGCCAGCAGTCGTCAGGGGTTAGGGCAAGAGACCCAGTACTTC. Translated: CASSRQGLGQETQYF.

Here the CDR3 reads CASTPDRNYGYTF. CDR3 bases: TGTGCCAGTACCCCTGACAGGAACTATGGCTACACCTTC. The V and J genes are TRBV19 and TRBJ1-2, with D perhaps TRBD1 (6 bases). Germline CDR1 LNHDA, CDR2 SQIVND (reference sequence). Trimming took 7 bases from V and 2 from J, leaving 11 bases between them. This CDR3 region has 13 residues.

This chain uses TRBV6-5 with TRBJ1-1; D remains unclear. CDR1 is MNHEY, CDR2 SVGAGI, per germline. Trimming left V 0 bases short and J 8 bases short, with 13 bases between. CDR3 length equals 14 residues. For the CDR3, the DNA is TGTGCCAGCAGTTACTCGACTGTTGGGAGCGAAGCTTTCTTT. It translates to CASSYSTVGSEAFF.

The rearrangement uses TRBV7-6 and TRBJ2-2; 14 nucleotides align to TRBD2. The CDR3 sequence is 18 residues long. V dropped 5 bases and J dropped 1; count of bases not matched to a gene: 6. Per the germline V gene, CDR1 is SGHVS and CDR2 is FNYEAQ. The CDR3 loop reads CASSPYGTSGGNTGELFF. CDR3 sequence (DNA): TGTGCCAGCAGCCCCTATGGGACTAGCGGGGGGAACACCGGGGAGCTGTTTTTT.

In its sample, this clone was seen a few times. J is TRBJ2-2 and V is TRBV10-3, with a tentative D call TRBD2 (6 bases). The V gene lost 6 bases and the J gene lost 1 base, with 6 bases spanning the gap. The CDR3 is 13 amino acids. Per the germline V gene, CDR1 is ENHRY and CDR2 is SYGVKD. Here the CDR3 DNA reads TGTGCCATCAGGACTAGGAACACCGGGGAGCTGTTTTTT. Residues: CAIRTRNTGELFF.

The chain joins TRBV9 to TRBJ2-7; tentative D call: TRBD1 (6 bases). This CDR3 region has 16 residues. The germline CDR1 and CDR2 sequences are SGDLS and YYNGEE. Trimming took 4 bases from V and 3 from J, leaving 20 bases between them. CDR3 DNA sequence: TGTGCCAGCAGCCACTCCGGGACACTTAAACTCTACGAGCAGTACTTC. Translating gives CASSHSGTLKLYEQYF.

The chain joins TRBV4-1 to TRBJ1-4, with TRBD1 as a possible D gene (5 bases). Germline V CDR1 and CDR2: MGHRA, YSYEKL. The CDR3 sequence is 20 residues long. V lost 1 base, J lost 2 bases, and 23 bases lay in between. CDR3 region: CASSQVVWVQGGTTNEKLFF. CDR3 DNA: TGCGCCAGCAGCCAAGTGGTATGGGTTCAGGGTGGAACGACTAATGAAAAACTGTTTTTT.

CDR3 DNA sequence: TGCGCCAGCAGCCAAGGTGGGGGGACAGGGCTCCGAGATACGCAGTATTTT. This translates into CASSQGGGTGLRDTQYF. V usage is TRBV4-1 and J usage is TRBJ2-3; 9 positions agree with TRBD1. There are 17 residues in the CDR3. The germline CDR1 and CDR2 sequences are MGHRA and YSYEKL. Trimming cost V 1 base and J 5 bases; bases outside gene matches: 10.

This clone was picked up a small number of times. The V gene is TRBV6-5, the J gene TRBJ1-2, with D tentatively TRBD1 (5 bases). Germline V CDR1 and CDR2: MNHEY, SVGAGI. The CDR3 is made up of 11 amino acids. The V end was cut by 8 bases, the J end by 8 bases, with 12 bases between. The CDR3 spells CASWGGYGYTF. The CDR3 bases are TGTGCCAGCTGGGGGGGATACGGCTACACCTTC.

This chain links TRBV30 with TRBJ1-4; the D gene is possibly TRBD1 (5 bases). Germline V gives CDR1 GTSNPN, CDR2 SVGIG (reference sequence). Trimming removed 2 bases from V and 7 bases from J, with 11 bases in between. The CDR3 is 13 residues long. This CDR3 reads CAWSRRDGEKLFF. CDR3 DNA: TGTGCCTGGAGTAGGAGGGACGGTGAAAAACTGTTTTTT.

The chain couples TRBV5-4 to TRBJ2-7; D possibly corresponds to TRBD2 (5 bases). Germline assignment: CDR1 SGHNT and CDR2 YYREEE (reference sequence). This CDR3 is built from 14 residues. The V end was cut by 0 bases, the J end by 3 bases, with 10 bases between. Here the CDR3 reads CASSLEVGSYEQYF. CDR3 nucleotides: TGTGCCAGCAGCTTGGAGGTGGGGAGCTACGAGCAGTACTTC. The variable domain in full, with the rest retrieved from reference TRBV5-4 and TRBJ2-7, is ETGVTQSPTHLIKTRGQQVTLRCSSQSGHNTVSWYQQALGQGPQFIFQYYREEENGRGNFPPRFSGLQFPNYSSELNVNALELDDSALYLCASSLEVGSYEQYFGPGTRLTVT.

The J gene is TRBJ2-5, the V gene TRBV5-4; D gene uncertain. Germline loops: CDR1 SGHNT, CDR2 YYREEE (reference sequence). Trimming pared 2 bases from V and 2 bases from J, leaving 4 bases between. This CDR3 has 12 residues. The CDR3 is CASSFIQETQYF. The DNA for the CDR3 is TGTGCCAGCAGCTTTATACAAGAGACCCAGTACTTC.

This clone was recorded a few times. The chain links TRBV6-5 to TRBJ1-4; a weak D match, TRBD1 (6 bases). This CDR3 spans 15 amino acids. The V end was cut by 7 bases, the J end by 6 bases, with 18 bases between. Germline V lookup: CDR1 MNHEY, CDR2 SVGAGI. CDR3 region: CASTTLGAGDEKLFF. The CDR3 coding sequence is TGTGCCAGCACCACCTTGGGGGCAGGTGATGAAAAACTGTTTTTT.

V is TRBV6-6 and J is TRBJ2-1, with a possible D match to TRBD2 (6 bases). Germline V CDR1 and CDR2: MNHNY, SVGAGI (reference sequence). This CDR3 region has 12 residues. Between the trimmed V and J ends, which lost 5 bases and 10 bases, there was a span of 12 bases. The CDR3 sequence is CASSPPGEEQFF. In nucleotides, the CDR3 is TGTGCCAGCAGTCCTCCGGGGGAAGAGCAGTTCTTC.

The rearrangement links TRBV6-1 to TRBJ1-2; TRBD1 matches at 7 bases. With 5 bases clipped from V and 5 bases from J, the junction kept 8 bases outside the gene matches. The CDR3 is 14 residues long. Germline loops: CDR1 MNHNS, CDR2 SASEGT. CDR3 DNA: TGTGCCAGCAGTCCCACGGGACAGTATTATGGCTACACCTTC. Translating gives CASSPTGQYYGYTF.

The chain is built from TRBV7-9 and TRBJ2-3; tentative D call: TRBD2 (5 bases). The CDR3 spans 14 residues. Per the germline V gene, CDR1 is SEHNR and CDR2 is FQNEAQ (reference sequence). With 4 bases removed from V and 4 bases from J, the gap between germline ends came to 12 bases. The CDR3 sequence is CASSYSEGADTQYF. CDR3 coding DNA: TGTGCCAGCAGCTACAGTGAGGGCGCAGATACGCAGTATTTT.

This clone was counted between two and nine times. The chain joins TRBV7-3 to TRBJ2-7, with 8 bases aligning to TRBD2. V lost 5 bases, J lost 7 bases, and 7 bases stayed unmatched. Germline CDR1 and CDR2: SGHTA and FQGTGA. The CDR3 is 13 residues long. The CDR3 nucleotides read TGTGCCAGCAGCCCGGGGGGGGGTCGGGAGCAGTACTTC. The encoded protein is CASSPGGGREQYF.

This clone has a handful of counts. The chain couples TRBV27 to TRBJ2-7; 7 nucleotides line up with TRBD1. Germline assignment: CDR1 MNHEY and CDR2 SMNVEV (reference sequence). V shed 8 bases, J shed 1 base, and the junction held 8 bases outside the gene matches. This CDR3 has 14 amino acids. For the CDR3, the DNA is TGTGCCAGCTCGGGACAGAGTACTTCCTACGAGCAGTACTTC. Its translation: CASSGQSTSYEQYF.

The chain combines TRBV10-3 with TRBJ2-4; D is possibly TRBD2 (5 bases). The germline V gene encodes CDR1 ENHRY and CDR2 SYGVKD. This CDR3 is built from 16 residues. Trimming cost V 0 bases and J 4 bases, with 13 bases left between them. CDR3 nucleotides: TGTGCCATCAGTGAGTCCGGAGGCACCCTTAAAAACATTCAGTACTTC. It encodes CAISESGGTLKNIQYF.